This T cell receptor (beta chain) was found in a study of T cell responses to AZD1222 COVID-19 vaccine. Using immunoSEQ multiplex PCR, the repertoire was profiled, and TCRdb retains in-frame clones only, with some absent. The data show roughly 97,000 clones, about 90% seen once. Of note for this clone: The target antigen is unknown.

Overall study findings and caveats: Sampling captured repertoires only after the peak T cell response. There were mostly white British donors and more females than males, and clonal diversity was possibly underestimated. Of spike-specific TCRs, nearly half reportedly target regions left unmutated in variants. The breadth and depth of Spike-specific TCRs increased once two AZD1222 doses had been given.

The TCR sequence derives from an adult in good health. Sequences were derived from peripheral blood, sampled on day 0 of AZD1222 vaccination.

The CDR3 bases are TGTGCCAGCAGTCCCTCAGGGAATGCTAACTATGGCTACACCTTC. It specifies CASSPSGNANYGYTF. The J gene is TRBJ1-2, the V gene TRBV6-5; TRBD1 might be the D (5 bases). The CDR3 covers 15 residues. The germline V gene encodes CDR1 MNHEY and CDR2 SVGAGI. Trimming left V 5 bases short and J 0 bases short, with 13 bases between.